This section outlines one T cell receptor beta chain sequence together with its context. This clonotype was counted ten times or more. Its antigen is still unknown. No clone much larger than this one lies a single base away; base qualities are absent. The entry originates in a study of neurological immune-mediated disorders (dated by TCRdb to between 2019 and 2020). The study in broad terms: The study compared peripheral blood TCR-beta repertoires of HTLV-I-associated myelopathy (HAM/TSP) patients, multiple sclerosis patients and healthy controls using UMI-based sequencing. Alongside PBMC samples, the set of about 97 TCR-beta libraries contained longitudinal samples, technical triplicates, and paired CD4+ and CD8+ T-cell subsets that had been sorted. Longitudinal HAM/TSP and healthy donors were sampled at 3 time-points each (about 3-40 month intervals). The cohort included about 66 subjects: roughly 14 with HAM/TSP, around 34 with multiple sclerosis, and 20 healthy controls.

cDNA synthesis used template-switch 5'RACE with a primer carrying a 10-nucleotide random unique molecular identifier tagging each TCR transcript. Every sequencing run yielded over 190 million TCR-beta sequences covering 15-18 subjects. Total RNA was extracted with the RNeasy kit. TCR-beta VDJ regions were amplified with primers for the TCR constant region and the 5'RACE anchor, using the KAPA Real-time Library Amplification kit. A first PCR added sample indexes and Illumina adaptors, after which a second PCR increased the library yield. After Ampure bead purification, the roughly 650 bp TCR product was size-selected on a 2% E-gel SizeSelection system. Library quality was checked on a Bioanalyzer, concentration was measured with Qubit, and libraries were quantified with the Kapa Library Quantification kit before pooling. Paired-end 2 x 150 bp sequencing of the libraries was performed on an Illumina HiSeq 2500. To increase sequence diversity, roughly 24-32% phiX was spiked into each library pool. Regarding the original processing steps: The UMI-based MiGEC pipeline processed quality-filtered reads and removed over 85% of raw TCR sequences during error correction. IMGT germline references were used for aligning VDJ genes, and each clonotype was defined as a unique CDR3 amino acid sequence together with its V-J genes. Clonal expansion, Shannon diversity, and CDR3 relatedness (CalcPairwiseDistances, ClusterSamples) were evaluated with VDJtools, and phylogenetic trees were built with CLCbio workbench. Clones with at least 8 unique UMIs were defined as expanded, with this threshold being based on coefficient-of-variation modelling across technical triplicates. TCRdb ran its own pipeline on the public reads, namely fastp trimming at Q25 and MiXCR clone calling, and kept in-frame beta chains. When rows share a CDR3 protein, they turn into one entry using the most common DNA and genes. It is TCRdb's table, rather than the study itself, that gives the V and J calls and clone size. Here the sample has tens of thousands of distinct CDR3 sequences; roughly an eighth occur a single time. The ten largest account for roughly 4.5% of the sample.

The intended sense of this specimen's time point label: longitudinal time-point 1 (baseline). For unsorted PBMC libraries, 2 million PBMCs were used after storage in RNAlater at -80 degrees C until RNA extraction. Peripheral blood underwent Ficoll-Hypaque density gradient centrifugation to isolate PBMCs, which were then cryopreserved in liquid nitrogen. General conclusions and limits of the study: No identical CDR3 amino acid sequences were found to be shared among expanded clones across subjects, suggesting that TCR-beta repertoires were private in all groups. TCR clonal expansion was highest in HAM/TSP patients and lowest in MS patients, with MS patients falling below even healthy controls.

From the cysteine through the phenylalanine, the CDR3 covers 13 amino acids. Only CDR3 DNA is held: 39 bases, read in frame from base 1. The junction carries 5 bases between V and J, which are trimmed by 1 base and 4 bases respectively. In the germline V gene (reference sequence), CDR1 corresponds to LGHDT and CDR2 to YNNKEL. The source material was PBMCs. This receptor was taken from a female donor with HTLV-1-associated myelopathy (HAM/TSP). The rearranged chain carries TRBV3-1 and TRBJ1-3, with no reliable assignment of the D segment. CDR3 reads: CASSQGPGNTIYF. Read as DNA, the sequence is TGTGCCAGCAGCCAAGGTCCGGGAAACACCATATATTTT.